This T cell receptor beta chain was found in a study of OX40 agonist ivuxolimab in advanced cancers. The CDR3 contains 14 residues. V was cut by 5 bases and J by 0 bases, with 10 bases left in between. The germline gives CDR1 SGHAT, CDR2 FQNNGV. Profiled with immunoSEQ multiplex PCR; TCRdb holds only in-frame clones, not every one. The sample has 70,000 to 95,000 clones, about 90% seen once. This material consisted of CD4+ or CD8+ T cells sorted from blood, taken in a trial of the OX40 agonist ivuxolimab. The rearrangement links TRBV11-2 to TRBJ2-5; no reliable D call. The source of this sequence is an adult with an advanced solid tumor such as melanoma, head and neck, liver or kidney cancer. CDR3 sequence (DNA): TGTGCCAGCAGCCCCGACCGGGACCAAGAGACCCAGTACTTC. Protein: CASSPDRDQETQYF.